Listed below are T cell receptor beta chains from one sample, sequenced in a study of T cell changes during pregnancy in multiple sclerosis. Method: immunoSEQ multiplex PCR; TCRdb's copy keeps in-frame clones and lacks some. The table lists some 94,000 clones, around 93% of them singletons. Specimen: peripheral blood, collected in the first trimester of pregnancy. The receptors originated from a female donor in good health, enrolled as a control in a pregnancy study. Each CDR3 is given with its conserved first and last residue.

CDR3	V	J
CASSHLAADEQYF	TRBV11-3	TRBJ2-7
CASSLSPGTEAFF	TRBV7-3	TRBJ1-1
CASSEAPEFYEQYF	TRBV6-1	TRBJ2-7
CASRLGHGTGELFF	TRBV4-1	TRBJ2-2
CATRITGGYEQYF	TRBV15	TRBJ2-7
CASRNPGQTLEQYF	TRBV6-5	TRBJ2-7
CASSVLAEGGTQYF	TRBV9	TRBJ2-5
CASSLGGTEKLFF	TRBV28	TRBJ1-4
CASSPGAGATAGANVLTF	TRBV18	TRBJ2-6
CASRREGGETEAFF	TRBV6-4	TRBJ1-1
CASQGQGDEQYF	TRBV6-6	TRBJ2-7
CASSQGSRDRLPDTQYF	TRBV4-3	TRBJ2-3